The following is a T cell receptor (beta chain) sequence with its context. Its antigen is undetermined. The sample comes from a study of post-analysis software for immune sequencing data. Study findings and constraints: With F measure, samples from one preparation batch clustered together strongly. There were a few TRBV segments more frequent in patients than controls, and TRBV5-6, TRBV5-1 and TRBV20-1 were among them.

CDR3 length: 15 residues. With V trimmed by 6 bases and J by 13 bases, 15 bases remained unmatched. From germline, CDR1 is DFQATT and CDR2 SNEGSKA (reference sequence). The TCR beta cDNA libraries contained unique molecular identifiers. TCRdb reanalysed the PCR reads using MiXCR and keeps one entry per CDR3 protein. The sample holds roughly 160,000 distinct CDR3 sequences, under 40% seen once. The clonotype comes from a girl aged 10-17 years with multiple sclerosis. The sample here was blood, taken after autologous hematopoietic stem cell transplantation. This chain links TRBV20-1 with TRBJ1-6; 10 bases are a match to TRBD1. The CDR3 here is CSARPADRGSKPLHF. CDR3 bases: TGCAGTGCCCGCCCCGCGGACAGGGGGTCGAAGCCCCTCCACTTT.